These T cell receptor beta chains were read from a single sample in a study of CD8+ T cells in alopecia areata. The assay was immunoSEQ multiplex PCR, and TCRdb's table has in-frame clones only and misses some. The sample includes a few hundred thousand clones, under 40% of them seen just once. The input for sequencing was CD4+ T cells sorted from blood, taken between weeks 30 and 35, from a patient treated with tofacitinib. The receptors derive from a human donor with alopecia areata. CDR3s include the opening cysteine and the closing phenylalanine or tryptophan. A D gene is named only where the DNA matches it firmly.

d_gene	v_gene	j_gene	CDR3aa
.	TRBV7-2	TRBJ2-4	CASSPAPRVGPLAKNIQYF
.	TRBV7-6	TRBJ2-7	CASSLEVAAEEQYF
TRBD1	TRBV7-9	TRBJ1-4	CASSFRTGGQEKLFF
.	TRBV29-1	TRBJ2-2	CSVGRGQTNTGELFF
.	TRBV5-1	TRBJ1-5	CASSLESPYQPQHF
.	TRBV19	TRBJ2-1	CASSIGENYQDRDKQFF
.	TRBV18	TRBJ1-1	CASSPDSGAEAFF
.	TRBV19	TRBJ2-2	CASNFGKNRAPGELFF
TRBD1	TRBV15	TRBJ2-2	CATSSGDRVGELFF
.	TRBV18	TRBJ2-1	CASSPHKYGEQFF
.	TRBV4-2	TRBJ2-7	CASSLRGEQYF
.	TRBV4-1	TRBJ2-3	CASSPLRLVTDTQYF
.	TRBV5-4	TRBJ2-4	CASRSRGIRENIQYF
.	TRBV4-1	TRBJ1-1	CASSQSPRHTEAFF
TRBD1	TRBV4-2	TRBJ2-7	CASSHARTGPSYYEQYF
.	TRBV11-2	TRBJ2-1	CASSLALVQRQAEQFF
.	TRBV11-2	TRBJ2-3	CASSPQGPLTDTQYF
.	TRBV30	TRBJ1-2	CAWSEQLTNYGYTF
.	TRBV5-1	TRBJ2-2	CASSFETITGELFF
TRBD2	TRBV7-2	TRBJ2-3	CASSPGGLSGDTQYF
TRBD1	TRBV7-9	TRBJ1-1	CASSRDRVGDEAFF
TRBD1	TRBV10-3	TRBJ2-7	CAISESKTGLTYEQYF
.	TRBV9	TRBJ2-3	CASSVAEGSTDTQYF
TRBD1	TRBV4-1	TRBJ1-2	CASSRTGTEYGYTF
TRBD1	TRBV5-5	TRBJ2-1	CASSLEVTGGLRTVYNEQFF
TRBD1	TRBV19	TRBJ1-1	CASTHARGLGTEAFF
.	TRBV27	TRBJ1-1	CASSAWRRAGRGTEAFF
.	TRBV5-1	TRBJ1-2	CASSFAGLANYGYTF
.	TRBV6-6	TRBJ1-1	CASSLTGEAFF
.	TRBV25-1	TRBJ1-4	CASSEWGLSEKLFF
.	TRBV27	TRBJ1-1	CASSLDSRLVAFF
.	TRBV29-1	TRBJ1-2	CSVEAKQTGYGYTF
.	TRBV6-5	TRBJ2-1	CASSRHIYNEQFF
.	TRBV5-6	TRBJ2-4	CASSLEGGNIQYF
.	TRBV2	TRBJ2-7	CASRDVHEQYF
TRBD1	TRBV2	TRBJ1-5	CASRGTVARGNQPQHF
.	TRBV4-2	TRBJ2-3	CASSQKFSPEGTDTQYF
.	TRBV19	TRBJ1-5	CASSTSYDQPQHF
.	TRBV25-1	TRBJ1-1	CASRGLLNTEAFF
TRBD1	TRBV7-9	TRBJ2-3	CASSPGQGIDTQYF
TRBD2	TRBV6-1	TRBJ2-7	CASNPGTSVHEQYF
TRBD1	TRBV5-1	TRBJ1-1	CASSLPTGGTEAFF
.	TRBV5-1	TRBJ1-2	CASSLNTGPNYGYTF
TRBD1	TRBV6-1	TRBJ2-3	CASRTRQGSDTQYF
TRBD1	TRBV6-1	TRBJ2-3	CASRVDRVWSDTQYF
TRBD1	TRBV28	TRBJ1-1	CASSKGQGITEAFF
.	TRBV7-9	TRBJ2-1	CASSFGQSDNEQFF
.	TRBV6-1	TRBJ2-3	CASSPGSSTDTQYF
.	TRBV5-1	TRBJ2-7	CASSFLGPRDEQYF
.	TRBV7-2	TRBJ2-7	CASSLSWDYEQYF
.	TRBV20-1	TRBJ2-3	CSPLGTDTQYF
.	TRBV7-9	TRBJ1-1	CASSSGSPNTEAFF
.	TRBV5-1	TRBJ2-7	CASSLRDYEQYF
TRBD1	TRBV27	TRBJ1-6	CASKDRINSPLHF